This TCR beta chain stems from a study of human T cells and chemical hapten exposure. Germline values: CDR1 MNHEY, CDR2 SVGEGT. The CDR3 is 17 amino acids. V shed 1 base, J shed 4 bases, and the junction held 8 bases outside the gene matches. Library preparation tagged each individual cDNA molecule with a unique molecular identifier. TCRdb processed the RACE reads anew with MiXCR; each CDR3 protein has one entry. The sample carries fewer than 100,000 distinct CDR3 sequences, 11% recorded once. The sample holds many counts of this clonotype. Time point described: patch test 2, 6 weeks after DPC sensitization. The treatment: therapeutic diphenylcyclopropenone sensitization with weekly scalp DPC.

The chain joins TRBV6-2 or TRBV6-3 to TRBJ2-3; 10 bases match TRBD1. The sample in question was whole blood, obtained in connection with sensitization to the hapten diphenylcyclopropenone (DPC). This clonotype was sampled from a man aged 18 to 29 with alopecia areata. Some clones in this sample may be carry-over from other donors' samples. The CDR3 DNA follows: TGTGCCAGCAGTTACTATAGAGACAGGGGGCGCGCAGATACGCAGTATTTT. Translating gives CASSYYRDRGRADTQYF.